Included here is one T cell receptor (beta chain) sequence, with context. This sample is drawn from a study of blood T cell repertoires in COVID-19. Clones were read by immunoSEQ multiplex PCR, and TCRdb kept only the in-frame ones, dropping some. The data contain some 66,000 clones, roughly 80% of them singletons. The V end lost 2 bases, the J end lost 1 base, and 14 bases lay between the germline ends. This CDR3 has 16 amino acids. Germline CDR1 is ENHRY and CDR2 is SYGVKD. The chain carries TRBV10-3 and TRBJ1-1, with a weak D call TRBD1 (6 bases). This receptor was taken from a man aged 55 to 69 with acute or convalescent COVID-19. Sequencing used peripheral blood. The CDR3 nucleotides read TGTGCCATCAGTGAGGAAGGCAGGGGCGGGAACACTGAAGCTTTCTTT. This encodes CAISEEGRGGNTEAFF.